This TCR beta chain was documented in a study of CD8+ T cells in alopecia areata. Study-wide background: Treated patients were given oral tofacitinib, which was dosed at 5 to 10 mg twice daily. A 6-month period off drug followed tofacitinib, which lasted 6 to 18 months.

Worth noting for this clone: Its antigen is as yet unknown. Germline is not matched at one junction end, which may reflect a read error.

CDR1 is GTSNPN, CDR2 SVGIG, per germline (reference sequence). The CDR3 spans 10 residues. Investigators isolated RNA and reverse transcribed it into cDNA to act as the sequencing template. The table came from immunoSEQ multiplex PCR; TCRdb's copy has only in-frame clones and leaves some out. This table has around 100,000 clones, 55% to 60% appearing once. The study's findings and limits: Alphabeta T cells residing in normal skin are also sequenced in scalp samples. One nonresponder makes the tie between baseline CD8+ expansion and response uncertain.

Treatment noted: oral pan-JAK inhibitor, 5-10 mg twice daily. The TCR originated in a human donor with alopecia areata. The source material was CD4+ T cells sorted from blood, sampled at week 24, from a patient treated with tofacitinib. The chain links TRBV30 to TRBJ1-2; D unresolved. CDR3 DNA sequence: TGTGCCTGGAGTGTCGGGCGGGGAGGCTTC. Its translation: CAWSVGRGGF.